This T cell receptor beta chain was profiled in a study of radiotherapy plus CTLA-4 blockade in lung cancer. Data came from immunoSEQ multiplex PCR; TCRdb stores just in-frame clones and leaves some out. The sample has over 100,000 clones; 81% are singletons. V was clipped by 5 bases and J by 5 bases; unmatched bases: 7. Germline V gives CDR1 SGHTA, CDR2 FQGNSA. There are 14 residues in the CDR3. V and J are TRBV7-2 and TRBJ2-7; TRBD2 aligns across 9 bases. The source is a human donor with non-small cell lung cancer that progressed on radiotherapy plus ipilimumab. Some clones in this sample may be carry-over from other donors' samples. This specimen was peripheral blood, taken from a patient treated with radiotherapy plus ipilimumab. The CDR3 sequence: CASSPQAGGHEQYF. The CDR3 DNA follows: TGTGCCAGCAGCCCCCAAGCGGGGGGCCACGAGCAGTACTTC.